A selection of T cell receptor beta chains follows, all from one sample in a study of regulatory T cells in long-lasting Graves disease. Each CDR3 protein gets one entry after TCRdb re-called the multiplex PCR reads with MiXCR. The data show hundreds of thousands of distinct CDR3 sequences, roughly 16% seen once. These data were also filed under a second study, of T cells in Graves' hyperthyroidism and ophthalmopathy.

Sequencing used peripheral blood mononuclear cells (PBMCs), obtained at new diagnosis, from a patient treated with antithyroid drugs. The receptors come from a woman in her twenties or thirties with Graves disease. Both conserved end residues are part of each CDR3. D genes are given only for firm matches. Rows may omit the clone size; those that give it use once, few, many or a size class.

size	length	V	D	J	DNA	CDR3
few	16	TRBV7-9	TRBD2	TRBJ2-7	TGTGCCAGCAGCTTCGCCGAAACTAGCGGGGATTACGAGCAGTACTTC	CASSFAETSGDYEQYF
many	15	TRBV27	-	TRBJ1-1	TGTGCCAGCAGTCCCTGGGGGACGGGGAACACTGAAGCTTTCTTT	CASSPWGTGNTEAFF
few	17	TRBV28	TRBD1	TRBJ2-7	TGTGCCAGCAGCCTGAATCTCGGGACAGGTCACGGGAACGAGCAGTACTTC	CASSLNLGTGHGNEQYF
few	16	TRBV5-1	TRBD2	TRBJ2-2	TGCGCCAGCAGCTCCACTAGCGGGAGTCGGTCCGGGGAGCTGTTTTTT	CASSSTSGSRSGELFF
-	17	TRBV12-3/TRBV12-4	-	TRBJ2-7	TGTGCCAGCAGTTTGGACAAGGGGAGGACGGAATCCTACGAGCAGTACTTC	CASSLDKGRTESYEQYF
few	15	TRBV3-1	-	TRBJ2-3	TGTGCCAGCAGCCGTGGGACGGACCTCAGGGATACGCAGTATTTT	CASSRGTDLRDTQYF
many	14	TRBV7-2	-	TRBJ1-1	TGTGCCAGCAGCTTAGAGCCGGTGAACACTGAAGCTTTCTTT	CASSLEPVNTEAFF
medium-sized	14	TRBV12-3/TRBV12-4	-	TRBJ1-2	TGTGCCAGCAGTTTTAATGGACAGTCTTATGGCTACACCTTC	CASSFNGQSYGYTF
-	13	TRBV2	TRBD2	TRBJ2-3	TGTGCCAGCAGAGCGGGAGGGCCAGATACGCAGTATTTT	CASRAGGPDTQYF
-	14	TRBV20-1	TRBD1	TRBJ2-4	TGCAGTGCTAGAACAGGGGGCCCTAATCCCAGATTGTACTTC	CSARTGGPNPRLYF
-	14	TRBV11-2	TRBD2	TRBJ2-5	TGTGCCAGCAGCTTGGGGACTATTGTTGAGACCCAGTACTTC	CASSLGTIVETQYF
many	16	TRBV28	-	TRBJ1-5	TGTGCCAGCAGTGTCTCCACGGCAGCCCTACGCCAGCCCCAGCATTTT	CASSVSTAALRQPQHF
-	13	TRBV20-1	-	TRBJ1-2	TGCAGTGCTAGGGAGTCAGAATCCTATGGCTACACCTTC	CSARESESYGYTF
few	20	TRBV27	TRBD2	TRBJ2-6	TGTGCCAGCAGTTTAAAAGCAGGACTAGCGGGCTACTCTGGGGCCAACGTCCTGACTTTC	CASSLKAGLAGYSGANVLTF
many	16	TRBV28	TRBD1	TRBJ1-6	TGTGCCAGCGGGGGGTTACCGGGACAGGGAGATTCACCCCTCCACTTT	CASGGLPGQGDSPLHF
-	11	TRBV6-5	-	TRBJ2-5	TGTGCCAGCAGTTTTCAAGAGGCCCAGTACTTC	CASSFQEAQYF
many	13	TRBV7-2	-	TRBJ1-5	TGTGCCAGCAGCTTAGTTGAGAATCAGCCCCAGCATTTT	CASSLVENQPQHF
few	17	TRBV19	-	TRBJ1-3	TGTGCCAGTATCCCGCCGGGAGGCGTTTACTCTGGAAACACCATATATTTT	CASIPPGGVYSGNTIYF
few	11	TRBV20-1	-	TRBJ2-7	TGCAGTGCTGCCAGGGGTAACGAGCAGTACTTC	CSAARGNEQYF
many	15	TRBV7-2	-	TRBJ2-1	TGTGCCAGCAGCTTATCTACTAGAACCTACAATGAGCAGTTCTTC	CASSLSTRTYNEQFF
-	14	TRBV19	TRBD1	TRBJ1-5	TGTGCCAGTAGTACAGGACAGGTACATCAGCCCCAGCATTTT	CASSTGQVHQPQHF
-	14	TRBV9	-	TRBJ1-2	TGTGCCAGCAGCCCCACCCACGGTAACTATGGCTACACCTTC	CASSPTHGNYGYTF
many	18	TRBV6-2/TRBV6-3	-	TRBJ2-7	TGTGCCAGCAGCATAGATCCAAGGAGCGTAACCGATAAGGGAGAGCAGTACTTC	CASSIDPRSVTDKGEQYF
-	16	TRBV2	-	TRBJ2-2	TGTGCCAGCAATGACCGTAGTCGGACCCTAACCGGGGAGCTGTTTTTT	CASNDRSRTLTGELFF
many	13	TRBV2	-	TRBJ2-7	TGTGCCAGCCTACACCGGGAGACCTACGAGCAGTACTTC	CASLHRETYEQYF
-	13	TRBV3-1	-	TRBJ2-2	TGTGCCAGCAGCCGGACAACGGCCGGGGAGCTGTTTTTT	CASSRTTAGELFF
many	15	TRBV28	-	TRBJ1-1	TGTGCCAGCAGTCCCCGCCAGGCACTGAACACTGAAGCTTTCTTT	CASSPRQALNTEAFF
few	17	TRBV3-1	TRBD2	TRBJ2-3	TGTGCCAGCAGCCAAGGTTTCCGACTAGCTGGCACAGATACGCAGTATTTT	CASSQGFRLAGTDTQYF
few	14	TRBV3-1	-	TRBJ2-3	TGCGCCAGCAGCCAAGCTATTCTGTCAGATACGCAGTATTTT	CASSQAILSDTQYF
-	14	TRBV4-1	-	TRBJ2-2	TGCGCCAGCAGCCACCCGGTGGGCACCGGGGAGCTGTTTTTT	CASSHPVGTGELFF
few	16	TRBV5-1	-	TRBJ2-2	TGCGCCAGCAGCTTGGAAAAGGGGGTGAACACCGGGGAGCTGTTTTTT	CASSLEKGVNTGELFF
few	14	TRBV7-8	TRBD2	TRBJ2-1	TGTGCCAGCAGCCCCGGACTAGCGTGGAGTGAGCAGTTCTTC	CASSPGLAWSEQFF
few	14	TRBV19	TRBD2	TRBJ2-1	TGTGCCAGTAGTAAGCGGGAGAAATACAATGAGCAGCTCTTC	CASSKREKYNEQLF
many	14	TRBV27	-	TRBJ1-4	TGTGCCAGCAGTAGAAAGTGGACTAATGAAAAACTGTTTTTT	CASSRKWTNEKLFF
-	15	TRBV3-1	TRBD1	TRBJ1-1	TGTGCCAGCAGCCAAATGACAGGGTCGGGCGCTGAAGCTTTCTTT	CASSQMTGSGAEAFF
-	17	TRBV12-3/TRBV12-4	TRBD1	TRBJ1-5	TGTGCCAGCAGTTTAGCGGGGGGACAGGGGGCCCATCAGCCCCAGCATTTT	CASSLAGGQGAHQPQHF
-	13	TRBV19	TRBD1	TRBJ1-1	TGTGCCAGTAGACTACAGGGGCTCACTGAAGCTTTCTTT	CASRLQGLTEAFF
few	18	TRBV7-2	TRBD1	TRBJ2-6	TGTGCCAGCAGCTTTAGGACCCAGACAGGGGTTGGGGCCAACGTCCTGACTTTC	CASSFRTQTGVGANVLTF
few	16	TRBV5-1	TRBD1	TRBJ2-3	TGCGCCAGCAGCTTGGGGGACAGGGATCTTGGAGATACGCAGTATTTT	CASSLGDRDLGDTQYF
many	14	TRBV6-1	-	TRBJ1-3	TGTGCCAGCAGTACCGGGACGGCGCCCGACACCATATATTTT	CASSTGTAPDTIYF
few	15	TRBV19	TRBD1	TRBJ2-6	TGTGCCAGTATAGGGGACAGACCTGGGGCCAACGTCCTGACTTTC	CASIGDRPGANVLTF
many	13	TRBV7-2	-	TRBJ2-3	TGTGCCAGCGGACGACCAGGCACAGATACGCAGTATTTT	CASGRPGTDTQYF
-	13	TRBV10-3	-	TRBJ1-1	TGTGCCATCACCGGGGACTTGCAGGGTGAAGCTTTCTTT	CAITGDLQGEAFF
-	14	TRBV7-6	-	TRBJ1-2	TGTGCCAGCAGCCCCCTGGGGCTAAACTATGGCTACACCTTC	CASSPLGLNYGYTF
many	14	TRBV11-2	-	TRBJ2-7	TGTGCCAGCAGCTTAGATATCCAGAGGAGCGAGCAGTACTTC	CASSLDIQRSEQYF